The 25 T cell receptor beta chains in this list originate from one sample, sequenced in a study of cytomegalovirus exposure and HLA in healthy donors listed by TCRdb under 2017. The library was built by means of the immunoSEQ multiplex PCR assay. TCRdb holds this immuneACCESS table with in-frame rearrangements only. Some clones are missing; in checked studies, unresolved V genes explain under half, and the rest has no known cause. Here the sample has around 200,000 clones; about 86% occur a single time. The top ten constitute approximately 3% of the sample. Sequences were obtained from PBMCs. Source of these receptors: a woman aged 18-30 years in good health and CMV-seropositive.

The CDR3 spells CASSVGHTLSPLGGEKLFF. CDR3 DNA sequence: TGTGCCAGCAGCGTAGGGCACACTCTTTCCCCCCTCGGCGGTGAAAAACTGTTTTTT. The rearrangement uses TRBV9 and TRBJ1-4; D gene uncertain. The CDR3 is 19 residues long. V dropped 0 bases and J dropped 7 bases, with 25 bases sitting between them. Germline V lookup: CDR1 SGDLS, CDR2 YYNGEE.

The chain recombines TRBV7-2 with TRBJ2-7; 7 bases map to TRBD1. V was pared by 5 bases and J by 3 bases, with 4 bases of the junction left unmatched. The germline gives CDR1 SGHTA, CDR2 FQGNSA. The CDR3 length is 13 residues. CDR3 loop: CASSHRDSYEQYF. CDR3 DNA: TGTGCCAGCAGCCATAGGGACAGCTACGAGCAGTACTTC. Using reference TRBV7-2 and TRBJ2-7 for the parts outside the CDR3, the full variable domain is GAGVSQSPSNKVTEKGKDVELRCDPISGHTALYWYRQSLGQGLEFLIYFQGNSAPDKSGLPSDRFSAERTGGSVSTLTIQRTQQEDSAVYLCASSHRDSYEQYFGPGTRLTVT.

This clone came up once. V gene TRBV18 combines with J gene TRBJ1-1; no clear D gene. Germline V gene data show CDR1 as KGHSH and CDR2 as LQKENI. The CDR3 has 14 residues. Deletions cut 3 bases from V and 1 base from J, with 9 bases between. Here the CDR3 DNA reads TGTGCCAGCTCACCCGACGAGGAGAACACTGAAGCTTTCTTT. Amino acid sequence: CASSPDEENTEAFF.

V and J are TRBV7-9 and TRBJ1-2; D is ambiguous. The CDR3 is 15 amino acids. Trimming removed 4 bases from V and 6 bases from J, with 18 bases in between. Germline V CDR1 and CDR2: SEHNR, FQNEAQ (reference sequence). DNA of the CDR3: TGTGCCAGCAGCTCTAACCTCCTAGGTGAGAATGGCTACACCTTC. Amino acid sequence: CASSSNLLGENGYTF.

The CDR3 spells CASSGGNTGELFF. The CDR3 nucleotides are TGTGCCAGCAGCGGGGGGAACACCGGGGAGCTGTTTTTT. The chain combines TRBV2 with TRBJ2-2, with a tentative D call TRBD2 (6 bases). The CDR3 spans 13 residues. Germline V CDR1 and CDR2: SNHLY, FYNNEI. V gave up 6 bases and J gave up 1 base, with 6 bases separating them.

V usage is TRBV7-9 and J usage is TRBJ2-7, with 11 bases fitting TRBD1. Unmatched junction bases numbered 5, after V lost 5 bases and J lost 2 bases. The CDR3 runs to 15 residues. Germline values: CDR1 SEHNR, CDR2 FQNEAQ (reference sequence). The CDR3 DNA reads TGTGCCAGCAGCACACCGGGACAGGGGGCCTACGAGCAGTACTTC. It yields the protein CASSTPGQGAYEQYF.

The J gene is TRBJ1-1, the V gene TRBV6-6; D possibly corresponds to TRBD1 (5 bases). Germline CDR1 MNHNY, CDR2 SVGAGI (reference sequence). V lost 6 bases and J 4 bases, leaving 15 bases between the germline ends. The CDR3 totals 14 residues. The CDR3 coding sequence is TGTGCCAGCAGCCCTGCCGGGGGGATCACTGAAGCTTTCTTT. The encoded protein is CASSPAGGITEAFF.

V is TRBV4-3 and J is TRBJ2-7, with 7 bases fitting TRBD2. The CDR3 contains 15 residues. The J segment lost 1 base and the V segment lost 0 bases, leaving 3 bases of the junction unmatched. Germline V CDR1 and CDR2: LGHNA, YSLEER. The CDR3 sequence: CASSQDLAESYEQYF. DNA for the CDR3: TGCGCCAGCAGCCAAGATCTAGCGGAATCCTACGAGCAGTACTTC.

V is TRBV27 and J is TRBJ1-5; D might be TRBD1 (6 bases). Germline V gene sequence: CDR1 MNHEY, CDR2 SMNVEV (reference sequence). This CDR3 contains 15 residues. The V end was cut by 5 bases, the J end by 3 bases, with 14 bases between. The CDR3 reads CASSPRGFHNQPQHF. The CDR3 bases are TGTGCCAGCAGTCCCAGGGGTTTCCACAATCAGCCCCAGCATTTT.

The rearrangement links TRBV13 to TRBJ2-3; tentative D call: TRBD2 (6 bases). The CDR3 has 14 residues. The V gene's germline CDR1 is PRHDT and CDR2 FYEKMQ (reference sequence). Trimming removed 5 bases at V and 6 bases at J, with 15 bases between. The CDR3 DNA reads as TGTGCCAGCAGCCGCGGGGTGGGTTGGGATACGCAGTATTTT. Its translation: CASSRGVGWDTQYF.

A single count supports this clone. This rearrangement joins TRBV6-5 to TRBJ1-3; 8 nucleotides align to TRBD1. Germline V gene lookup returns CDR1 MNHEY and CDR2 SVGAGI. V shed 2 bases, J shed 6 bases, and the junction held 9 bases outside the gene matches. The CDR3 spans 16 residues. The CDR3 region is CASSYDDRGISNTIYF. The DNA of the CDR3 is TGTGCCAGCAGTTACGATGACAGGGGAATATCAAACACCATATATTTT.

The chain combines TRBV19 with TRBJ1-2; no reliable D call. This CDR3 region has 14 residues. V shed 1 base and J shed 6 bases, with 12 bases lying between them. Germline V gives CDR1 LNHDA, CDR2 SQIVND (reference sequence). The CDR3 loop is CASSIGAPSDGYTF. In DNA form, the CDR3 reads TGTGCCAGTAGTATAGGGGCCCCTTCTGATGGCTACACCTTC.

The CDR3 DNA reads as TGTGCCAGTGGACGGGGGGGAACGTATCGTGGCTACACCTTC. Protein: CASGRGGTYRGYTF. V gene TRBV19 combines with J gene TRBJ1-2, with D possibly TRBD1 on 5 matching bases. Germline loops: CDR1 LNHDA, CDR2 SQIVND (reference sequence). The CDR3 is 14 residues long. The V end lost 8 bases, the J end lost 7 bases, and 20 bases lay between the germline ends.

The rearrangement links TRBV6-6 to TRBJ1-2, with 7 bases matching TRBD1. The germline V gene encodes CDR1 MNHNY and CDR2 SVGAGI (reference sequence). This CDR3 spans 13 amino acids. V trimming: 5 bases; J trimming: 4 bases; junction bases outside the gene matches: 4. CDR3 sequence reads: CASSPGQSYGYTF. The CDR3, as DNA: TGTGCCAGCAGTCCGGGACAGAGCTATGGCTACACCTTC.

V and J are TRBV11-2 and TRBJ1-2, with D unresolved. Germline CDR1 is SGHAT and CDR2 is FQNNGV. CDR3 length: 17 amino acids. V was trimmed by 2 bases and J by 0 bases, leaving 16 bases between them. The CDR3 reads CASSLRVLGGSNYGYTF. The CDR3 nucleotides are TGTGCCAGCAGCTTACGCGTCCTTGGAGGTTCTAACTATGGCTACACCTTC.

The rearrangement joins TRBV4-2 to TRBJ1-1; no clear D gene. This CDR3 has 14 residues. The V end lost 0 bases, the J end lost 8 bases, and 13 bases lay between the germline ends. Germline lookup yields CDR1 LGHNA and CDR2 YNFKEQ. This CDR3 is CASSQDRVNGEAFF. CDR3 nucleotide sequence: TGTGCCAGCAGCCAAGATCGGGTCAACGGAGAAGCTTTCTTT.

V usage is TRBV21-1 and J usage is TRBJ2-5; the table gives TRBD2 as D, unverified against the DNA. TRBV21-1 represents a pseudogene. This CDR3 is 14 amino acids long. CDR3 protein: CAPPAGGNEETQYF. CDR3 nucleotide sequence: TGTGCCCCCCCCGCGGGGGGAAATGAAGAGACCCAGTACTTC.

The J gene is TRBJ2-3, the V gene TRBV5-6, with 8 bases fitting TRBD2. This CDR3 is built from 15 residues. The junction had 10 bases not matched to a gene; V was cut back by 4 bases and J by 6 bases. CDR1 is SGHDT, CDR2 YYEEEE, per germline. CDR3 amino acids: CASSLAGSSADTQYF. The CDR3 DNA reads as TGTGCCAGCAGCCTAGCGGGCTCAAGTGCGGATACGCAGTATTTT.

The chain has TRBV5-1 and TRBJ2-1; the D gene is possibly TRBD2 (6 bases). The germline gives CDR1 SGHRS, CDR2 YFSETQ. Trimming pared 6 bases from V and 6 bases from J, leaving 13 bases between. This CDR3 comprises 13 residues. The CDR3 loop is CASIAAGTNEQFF. The CDR3 nucleotides read TGCGCCAGCATAGCGGCAGGGACCAATGAGCAGTTCTTC.

V usage is TRBV6-5 and J usage is TRBJ2-3, with 12 nucleotides matching TRBD2. The CDR3 loop spans 15 amino acids. V was pared by 2 bases and J by 3 bases, with 0 bases of the junction left unmatched. Germline loops: CDR1 MNHEY, CDR2 SVGAGI. CDR3 region: CASSYTSGGTDTQYF. Here the CDR3 DNA reads TGTGCCAGCAGTTACACTAGCGGGGGGACAGATACGCAGTATTTT.

V usage is TRBV5-1 and J usage is TRBJ1-2, with D uncertain. Per germline, CDR1 SGHRS and CDR2 YFSETQ. Deletions cut 4 bases from V and 7 bases from J, with 14 bases between. The CDR3 length is 13 residues. As DNA, the CDR3 is TGCGCCAGCAGCCCGACTAGAGGCGGTGGCTACACCTTC. The encoded protein is CASSPTRGGGYTF. The variable domain in full, with the rest retrieved from reference TRBV5-1 and TRBJ1-2, is KAGVTQTPRYLIKTRGQQVTLSCSPISGHRSVSWYQQTPGQGLQFLFEYFSETQRNKGNFPGRFSGRQFSNSRSEMNVSTLELGDSALYLCASSPTRGGGYTFGSGTRLTVV.

V usage is TRBV7-2 and J usage is TRBJ2-7, with TRBD2 matching over 8 bases. There are 15 residues in the CDR3. V was clipped by 4 bases and J by 1 base; unmatched bases: 6. CDR1 and CDR2 from the germline V gene are SGHTA and FQGNSA. CDR3 nucleotide sequence: TGTGCCAGCAGCTCCCCGGGACTAGGATCCTACGAGCAGTACTTC. Its translation: CASSSPGLGSYEQYF. Using reference TRBV7-2 and TRBJ2-7 for the parts outside the CDR3, the full variable domain is GAGVSQSPSNKVTEKGKDVELRCDPISGHTALYWYRQSLGQGLEFLIYFQGNSAPDKSGLPSDRFSAERTGGSVSTLTIQRTQQEDSAVYLCASSSPGLGSYEQYFGPGTRLTVT.

This clone was seen once. The V call is TRBV6-1, the J call TRBJ1-2; no definite D call. The germline V and J ends were trimmed by 10 bases and 4 bases, with 13 bases remaining between them. CDR1 MNHNS and CDR2 SASEGT come from the germline V gene. The CDR3 is made up of 12 amino acids. CDR3 sequence (DNA): TGTGCCACACAGCAGGCAACCTATGGCTACACCTTC. Its translation is CATQQATYGYTF.

The chain couples TRBV27 to TRBJ1-1; 7 bases are a match to TRBD1. V shed 7 bases and J 5 bases; nucleotides not matched to a gene: 10. The CDR3 loop spans 14 amino acids. Germline V gene lookup returns CDR1 MNHEY and CDR2 SMNVEV (reference sequence). CDR3 bases: TGTGCCAGCAAACAGATCCGGGACAGAACTGAAGCTTTCTTT. Translating gives CASKQIRDRTEAFF.

The chain links TRBV20-1 to TRBJ1-1; a possible D gene is TRBD1 (6 bases). Germline V CDR1 and CDR2: DFQATT, SNEGSKA (reference sequence). The CDR3 is 11 amino acids. The V end lost 7 bases, the J end lost 7 bases, and 13 bases lay between the germline ends. CDR3 amino acids: CSVIPDSEAFF. The CDR3, as DNA: TGCAGTGTCATACCGGACAGTGAAGCTTTCTTT.